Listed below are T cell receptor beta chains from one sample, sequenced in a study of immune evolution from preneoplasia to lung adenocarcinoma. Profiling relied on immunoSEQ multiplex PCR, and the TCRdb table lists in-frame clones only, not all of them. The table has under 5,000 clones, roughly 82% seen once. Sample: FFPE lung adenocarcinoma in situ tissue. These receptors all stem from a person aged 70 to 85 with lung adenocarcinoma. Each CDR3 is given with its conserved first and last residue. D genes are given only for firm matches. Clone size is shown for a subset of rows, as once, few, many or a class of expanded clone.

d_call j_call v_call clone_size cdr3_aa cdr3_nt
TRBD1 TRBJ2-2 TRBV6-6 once CASSWTGGKGTGELFF TGTGCCAGCAGCTGGACAGGGGGCAAAGGAACCGGGGAGCTGTTTTTT
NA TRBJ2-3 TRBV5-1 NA CASSFGRPSTDTQYF TGCGCCAGCAGCTTCGGCAGACCTAGCACAGATACGCAGTATTTT
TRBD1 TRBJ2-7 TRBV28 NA CASRSGQNYEQYF TGTGCCAGCAGATCGGGACAGAACTACGAGCAGTACTTC
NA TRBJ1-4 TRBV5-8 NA CASSYRTVNEKLFF TGTGCCAGCAGTTATCGGACAGTAAATGAAAAACTGTTTTTT
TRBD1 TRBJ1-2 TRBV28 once CASSSQTGDYGYTF TGTGCCAGCAGTTCACAGACAGGGGACTATGGCTACACCTTC
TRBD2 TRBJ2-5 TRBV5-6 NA CASSLLAGRRAQYF TGTGCCAGCAGCTTACTAGCGGGTCGGAGGGCCCAGTACTTC
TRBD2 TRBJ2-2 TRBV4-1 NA CASSRGGSSGFVGELFF TGCGCCAGCAGCCGCGGGGGGAGTTCCGGGTTTGTCGGGGAGCTGTTTTTT
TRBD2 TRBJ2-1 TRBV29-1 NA CSVEDPGTSSYNEQFF TGCAGCGTTGAAGATCCCGGGACTAGCTCCTACAATGAGCAGTTCTTC
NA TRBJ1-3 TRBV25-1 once CASSPTDSGNTIYF TGTGCCAGCAGTCCGACAGACTCTGGAAACACCATATATTTT
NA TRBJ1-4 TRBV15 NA CATSRGSVHEKLFF TGTGCCACCAGCAGAGGCTCCGTCCATGAAAAACTGTTTTTT
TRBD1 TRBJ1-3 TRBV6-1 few CASSDAGQDTIYF TGTGCCAGCAGTGATGCGGGACAGGACACCATATATTTT
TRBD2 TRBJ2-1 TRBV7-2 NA CASSLAASGDNEQFF TGTGCCAGCAGCTTAGCGGCTAGCGGGGACAATGAGCAGTTCTTC
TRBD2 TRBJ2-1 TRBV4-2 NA CASSPLTSGRNNEQFF TGTGCCAGCAGCCCGCTGACTAGCGGGAGGAACAATGAGCAGTTCTTC
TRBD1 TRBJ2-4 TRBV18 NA CASSPIFTGGGGAKNIQYF TGTGCCAGCTCACCAATATTTACAGGGGGCGGAGGTGCCAAAAACATTCAGTACTTC
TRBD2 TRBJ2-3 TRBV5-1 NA CASRGLAGGSDTQYF TGCGCCAGCAGGGGACTAGCGGGAGGCTCAGATACGCAGTATTTT
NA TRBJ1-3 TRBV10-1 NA CASSERGSGNTIYF TGCGCCAGCAGTGAGCGGGGGTCCGGAAACACCATATATTTT
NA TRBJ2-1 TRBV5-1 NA CASSLALNYNEQFF TGCGCCAGCAGCTTGGCCCTAAATTACAATGAGCAGTTCTTC
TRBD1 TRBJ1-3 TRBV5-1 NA CASSSPDRGGNTIYF TGCGCCAGCAGCTCCCCAGACAGGGGTGGAAACACCATATATTTT
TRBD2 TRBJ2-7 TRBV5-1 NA CASSLGTSGTYEQYF TGCGCCAGCAGCTTGGGGACTAGCGGGACCTACGAGCAGTACTTC
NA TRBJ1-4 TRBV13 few CASSLGQPNEKLFF TGTGCCAGCAGCTTGGGTCAACCTAATGAAAAACTGTTTTTT
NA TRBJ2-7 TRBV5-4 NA CASSFTGGPREYEQYF TGTGCCAGCAGCTTCACTGGTGGCCCAAGAGAATACGAGCAGTACTTC
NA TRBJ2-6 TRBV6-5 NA CASSYSGANVLTF TGTGCCAGCAGTTACTCCGGGGCCAACGTCCTGACTTTC
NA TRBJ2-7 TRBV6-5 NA CASSYTGFESYEQYF TGTGCCAGCAGTTACACAGGGTTCGAGAGCTACGAGCAGTACTTC
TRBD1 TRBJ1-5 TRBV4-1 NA CASSQTWDRVQPQHF TGCGCCAGCAGCCAAACCTGGGACAGGGTTCAGCCCCAGCATTTT
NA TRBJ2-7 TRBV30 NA CAWSVLWGENYEQYF TGTGCCTGGAGTGTACTCTGGGGTGAGAACTACGAGCAGTACTTC
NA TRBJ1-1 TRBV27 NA CASTQWGRNTEAFF TGTGCCAGCACTCAATGGGGTCGGAACACTGAAGCTTTCTTT
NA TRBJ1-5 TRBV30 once CAWSAGGNQPQHF TGTGCCTGGAGTGCAGGGGGCAATCAGCCCCAGCATTTT
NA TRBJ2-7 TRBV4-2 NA CASSQEWRVQSYEQYF TGTGCCAGCAGCCAAGAGTGGAGGGTGCAAAGCTACGAGCAGTACTTC
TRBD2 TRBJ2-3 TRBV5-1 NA CASSFRPDSGGLTDTQYF TGCGCCAGCAGCTTTCGTCCTGATAGCGGGGGACTCACAGATACGCAGTATTTT
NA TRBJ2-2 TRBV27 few CASSFTFTGELFF TGTGCCAGCAGTTTCACCTTCACCGGGGAGCTGTTTTTT
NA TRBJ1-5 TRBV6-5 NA CASSYDKDQPQHF TGTGCCAGCAGTTACGACAAGGATCAGCCCCAGCATTTT
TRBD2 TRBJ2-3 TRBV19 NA CASSMAGAADTQYF TGTGCCAGTAGTATGGCGGGAGCTGCAGATACGCAGTATTTT
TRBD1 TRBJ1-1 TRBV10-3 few CAISENTGGTEAFF TGTGCCATCAGTGAAAATACAGGGGGCACTGAAGCTTTCTTT
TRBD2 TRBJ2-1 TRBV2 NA CASSVPGLAGNEQFF TGTGCCAGCAGTGTCCCGGGACTAGCGGGGAATGAGCAGTTCTTC
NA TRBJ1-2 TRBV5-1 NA CASKAGDYGYTF TGCGCCAGCAAGGCAGGGGACTATGGCTACACCTTC
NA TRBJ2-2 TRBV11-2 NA CASSARGSSLTGELFF TGTGCCAGCAGCGCCCGCGGTTCTTCTCTCACCGGGGAGCTGTTTTTT
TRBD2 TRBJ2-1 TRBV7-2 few CASSLSGNNEQFF TGTGCCAGCAGCCTTAGCGGGAACAATGAGCAGTTCTTC
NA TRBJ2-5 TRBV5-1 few CASSEGVQETQYF TGCGCCAGCAGCGAGGGGGTTCAAGAGACCCAGTACTTC
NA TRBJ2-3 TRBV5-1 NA CASSAGPSTDTQYF TGCGCCAGCAGCGCGGGACCGAGCACAGATACGCAGTATTTT
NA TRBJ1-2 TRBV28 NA CASSSLGQSYGYTF TGTGCCAGCAGTTCCCTGGGGCAGAGCTATGGCTACACCTTC
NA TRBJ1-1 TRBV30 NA CAWILSALNTEAFF TGTGCCTGGATCCTTTCGGCCCTCAACACTGAAGCTTTCTTT
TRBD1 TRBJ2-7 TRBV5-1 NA CASSWEGQVYEQYF TGCGCCAGCAGCTGGGAAGGACAGGTATACGAGCAGTACTTC
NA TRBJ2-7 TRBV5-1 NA CASSLDLGAFGEQYF TGCGCCAGCAGCTTGGATCTGGGAGCGTTTGGGGAGCAGTACTTC
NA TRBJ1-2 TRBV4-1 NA CASSQPRTQTYGYTF TGCGCCAGCAGCCAACCCCGGACACAGACCTATGGCTACACCTTC
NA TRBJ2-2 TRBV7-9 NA CASSLTGYDTGELFF TGTGCCAGCAGCTTAACGGGATATGACACCGGGGAGCTGTTTTTT